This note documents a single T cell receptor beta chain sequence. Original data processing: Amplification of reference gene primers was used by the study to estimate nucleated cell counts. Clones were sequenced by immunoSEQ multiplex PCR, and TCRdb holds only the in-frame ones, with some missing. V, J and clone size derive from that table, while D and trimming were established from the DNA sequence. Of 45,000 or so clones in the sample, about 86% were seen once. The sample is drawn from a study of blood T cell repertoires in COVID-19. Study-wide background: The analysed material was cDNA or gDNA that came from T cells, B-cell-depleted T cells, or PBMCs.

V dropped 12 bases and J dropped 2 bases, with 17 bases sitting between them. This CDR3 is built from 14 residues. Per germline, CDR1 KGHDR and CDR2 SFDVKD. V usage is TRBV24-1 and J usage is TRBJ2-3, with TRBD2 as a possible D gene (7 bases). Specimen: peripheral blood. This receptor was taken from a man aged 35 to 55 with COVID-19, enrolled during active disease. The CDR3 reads CAGRGGGLTDTQYF. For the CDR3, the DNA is TGTGCCGGTAGGGGGGGTGGGCTCACAGATACGCAGTATTTT.